Listed here are 7 T cell receptor beta chains from one sample, sequenced in a study of blood T cell repertoires in COVID-19. Sequencing was performed with immunoSEQ multiplex PCR; in TCRdb, only in-frame clones are kept and a portion is missing. The table lists approximately 280,000 clones, 80% to 90% of them singletons. The specimen was peripheral blood. All receptors derive from a woman aged 70-85 years with acute or convalescent COVID-19.

The chain links TRBV2 to TRBJ2-5, with D perhaps TRBD1 (5 bases). This CDR3 has 14 residues. V was pared by 10 bases and J by 2 bases, with 17 bases between. CDR1 is SNHLY and CDR2 is FYNNEI in the germline V gene. CDR3 DNA sequence: TGTGCCACCCTCAAACTCAGGGATCAAGAGACCCAGTACTTC. This sequence encodes CATLKLRDQETQYF.

Only one count was recorded for this clone. The chain joins TRBV2 to TRBJ1-3, with 9 bases matching TRBD1. V lost 4 bases and J lost 2; bases outside the gene matches: 6. Germline V CDR1 and CDR2: SNHLY, FYNNEI. The CDR3 contains 16 residues. The CDR3: CASSARTGAAGNTIYF. In DNA, the CDR3 is TGTGCCAGCAGTGCGAGGACAGGGGCGGCTGGAAACACCATATATTTT.

In this sample, this clone turned up once. J is TRBJ2-4 and V is TRBV5-5; D may be TRBD2 (5 bases). The CDR3 is 14 residues long. V lost 3 bases, J lost 5 bases, and 12 bases lay in between. Germline-derived CDR1 and CDR2 are SGHKS and YYEKEE (reference sequence). The CDR3 region is CASSSEAYQNIQYF. In DNA, the CDR3 is TGTGCCAGCAGCTCGGAGGCATACCAAAACATTCAGTACTTC. The variable domain in full, with the rest retrieved from reference TRBV5-5 and TRBJ2-4, is DAGVTQSPTHLIKTRGQQVTLRCSPISGHKSVSWYQQVLGQGPQFIFQYYEKEERGRGNFPDRFSARQFPNYSSELNVNALLLGDSALYLCASSSEAYQNIQYFGAGTRLSVL.

The rearrangement uses TRBV30 and TRBJ2-3, with TRBD1 matching over 7 bases. CDR3 length: 14 amino acids. With 2 bases clipped from V and 2 bases from J, the junction kept 4 bases outside the gene matches. CDR1 is GTSNPN, CDR2 SVGIG, per germline (reference sequence). The CDR3 coding sequence is TGTGCCTGGAGTTTGGGACAGAACACAGATACGCAGTATTTT. Protein sequence: CAWSLGQNTDTQYF.

The rearrangement links TRBV6-5 to TRBJ1-2; the match to TRBD1 covers 8 bases. V lost 6 bases, J lost 4 bases, and 7 bases stayed unmatched. Germline V CDR1 and CDR2: MNHEY, SVGAGI. This CDR3 has 14 amino acids. CDR3 region: CASSYTDRAYGYTF. The CDR3, as DNA: TGTGCCAGCAGCTATACGGACAGGGCCTATGGCTACACCTTC.

The chain carries TRBV5-1 and TRBJ1-1; D might be TRBD1 (6 bases). The CDR3 runs 15 residues. CDR1 and CDR2 from the germline V gene are SGHRS and YFSETQ. V lost 4 bases and J 1 base, leaving 14 bases between the germline ends. The CDR3 sequence is CASSRETGRNTEAFF. The DNA of the CDR3 is TGCGCCAGCAGCCGGGAAACAGGGAGGAACACTGAAGCTTTCTTT. Full variable domain (remainder filled in from reference TRBV5-1 and TRBJ1-1): KAGVTQTPRYLIKTRGQQVTLSCSPISGHRSVSWYQQTPGQGLQFLFEYFSETQRNKGNFPGRFSGRQFSNSRSEMNVSTLELGDSALYLCASSRETGRNTEAFFGQGTRLTVV.

Remarks on this clone: In the same sample, other DNA sequences code for this CDR3. The V and J genes are TRBV18 and TRBJ2-2; TRBD1 agrees at 9 bases. With 3 bases clipped from V and 3 bases from J, the junction kept 2 bases outside the gene matches. The CDR3 runs to 15 residues. Per germline, CDR1 KGHSH and CDR2 LQKENI. CDR3 region: CASSPRQGDTGELFF. The CDR3, as DNA: TGTGCCAGCTCACCTCGACAGGGGGACACCGGGGAGCTGTTTTTT.